A selection of T cell receptor beta chains follows, all from one sample in a study of human T cells and chemical hapten exposure. TCRdb recomputed calls from the RACE reads with MiXCR, one row per CDR3 protein. The repertoire has around 75,000 distinct CDR3 sequences, approximately 10% of them found once; the top ten carry roughly 7%. This sample comprised whole blood, obtained in connection with sensitization to the hapten diphenylcyclopropenone (DPC). These TCRs come from a woman aged 45-65 years with alopecia areata. Some clones in this sample may be carry-over from other donors' samples. Each CDR3 is given with its conserved first and last residue. Each record gives: clone size, D gene, J gene, CDR3 length, V gene, CDR3 protein, CDR3 DNA. D genes are given only for firm matches. A row's size may be missing; if present it is once, few, many or a size class.

clone size: many; D gene: TRBD2; J gene: TRBJ2-5; CDR3 length: 16; V gene: TRBV20-1; CDR3 protein: CSAVKMGLAGKETQYF; CDR3 DNA: TGCAGTGCTGTAAAAATGGGACTAGCGGGGAAAGAGACCCAGTACTTC
clone size: many; D gene: TRBD2; J gene: TRBJ2-3; CDR3 length: 14; V gene: TRBV29-1; CDR3 protein: CSVNPGGITDTQYF; CDR3 DNA: TGCAGCGTAAACCCGGGGGGAATCACAGATACGCAGTATTTT
clone size: few; D gene: -; J gene: TRBJ2-2; CDR3 length: 15; V gene: TRBV3-1; CDR3 protein: CASSRGARNTGELFF; CDR3 DNA: TGTGCCAGCAGCCGAGGGGCGCGAAACACCGGGGAGCTGTTTTTT
clone size: many; D gene: -; J gene: TRBJ1-2; CDR3 length: 14; V gene: TRBV28; CDR3 protein: CASSPPGQGYGYTF; CDR3 DNA: TGTGCCAGCAGTCCTCCGGGGCAGGGCTATGGCTACACCTTC
clone size: many; D gene: TRBD2; J gene: TRBJ2-5; CDR3 length: 13; V gene: TRBV29-1; CDR3 protein: CSVALAGVETQYF; CDR3 DNA: TGCAGCGTTGCTCTAGCGGGAGTAGAGACCCAGTACTTC
clone size: many; D gene: -; J gene: TRBJ2-4; CDR3 length: 16; V gene: TRBV5-1; CDR3 protein: CASSLEGNGQLDIQYF; CDR3 DNA: TGCGCCAGCAGCTTGGAGGGAAACGGGCAGTTGGACATTCAGTACTTC
clone size: -; D gene: TRBD2; J gene: TRBJ2-7; CDR3 length: 13; V gene: TRBV29-1; CDR3 protein: CSVGTSGPYEQYF; CDR3 DNA: TGCAGCGTCGGGACTAGCGGACCCTACGAGCAGTACTTC
clone size: few; D gene: -; J gene: TRBJ1-4; CDR3 length: 15; V gene: TRBV16; CDR3 protein: CASSQSGLANEKLFF; CDR3 DNA: TGTGCCAGCAGCCAATCGGGTCTGGCTAATGAAAAACTGTTTTTT
clone size: few; D gene: -; J gene: TRBJ1-1; CDR3 length: 15; V gene: TRBV29-1; CDR3 protein: CSVVFEGIRYTEAFF; CDR3 DNA: TGCAGCGTTGTTTTTGAGGGCATTAGGTACACTGAAGCTTTCTTT
clone size: many; D gene: -; J gene: TRBJ1-6; CDR3 length: 14; V gene: TRBV3-1; CDR3 protein: CASSQGTNNSPLHF; CDR3 DNA: TGTGCCAGCAGCCAAGGGACTAATAATTCACCCCTCCACTTT
clone size: -; D gene: -; J gene: TRBJ2-7; CDR3 length: 14; V gene: TRBV5-1; CDR3 protein: CASSLARDTYEQYF; CDR3 DNA: TGCGCCAGCAGCTTGGCCAGGGACACCTACGAGCAGTACTTC
clone size: many; D gene: TRBD1; J gene: TRBJ1-1; CDR3 length: 15; V gene: TRBV7-8; CDR3 protein: CASSAPGGLNTEAFF; CDR3 DNA: TGTGCCAGCAGCGCGCCAGGGGGTCTAAACACTGAAGCTTTCTTT
clone size: many; D gene: TRBD2; J gene: TRBJ2-5; CDR3 length: 15; V gene: TRBV7-2; CDR3 protein: CASSLTLAGAETQYF; CDR3 DNA: TGTGCCAGCAGCTTAACGCTAGCGGGAGCCGAGACCCAGTACTTC
clone size: few; D gene: TRBD2; J gene: TRBJ2-7; CDR3 length: 17; V gene: TRBV5-1; CDR3 protein: CASSLVSGLAGNYEQYF; CDR3 DNA: TGCGCCAGCAGCTTGGTCTCCGGACTAGCGGGAAACTACGAGCAGTACTTC
clone size: few; D gene: -; J gene: TRBJ1-2; CDR3 length: 14; V gene: TRBV29-1; CDR3 protein: CSVEDRDRWNGYTF; CDR3 DNA: TGCAGCGTTGAAGATCGGGACCGTTGGAATGGCTACACCTTC
clone size: many; D gene: -; J gene: TRBJ2-1; CDR3 length: 14; V gene: TRBV27; CDR3 protein: CASSPGALGYEQFF; CDR3 DNA: TGTGCCAGCAGTCCCGGGGCGTTGGGGTATGAGCAGTTCTTC
clone size: many; D gene: TRBD2; J gene: TRBJ2-3; CDR3 length: 16; V gene: TRBV5-1; CDR3 protein: CASSLDPGGRTDTQYF; CDR3 DNA: TGCGCCAGCAGCTTGGATCCAGGCGGGAGAACAGATACGCAGTATTTT
clone size: many; D gene: -; J gene: TRBJ2-5; CDR3 length: 15; V gene: TRBV29-1; CDR3 protein: CSVEPRAIPTETQYF; CDR3 DNA: TGCAGCGTTGAACCGCGCGCGATCCCAACCGAGACCCAGTACTTC
clone size: few; D gene: TRBD2; J gene: TRBJ2-5; CDR3 length: 15; V gene: TRBV6-6; CDR3 protein: CASSSLAGGWETQYF; CDR3 DNA: TGTGCCAGCAGTTCCTTAGCGGGAGGGTGGGAGACCCAGTACTTC
clone size: many; D gene: -; J gene: TRBJ2-1; CDR3 length: 13; V gene: TRBV20-1; CDR3 protein: CSASLSPSDEQFF; CDR3 DNA: TGCAGTGCTAGTCTCTCCCCGAGCGATGAGCAGTTCTTC
clone size: many; D gene: -; J gene: TRBJ1-5; CDR3 length: 14; V gene: TRBV7-2; CDR3 protein: CASSLGNSNQPQHF; CDR3 DNA: TGTGCCAGCAGCTTAGGGAATAGCAATCAGCCCCAGCATTTT
clone size: few; D gene: -; J gene: TRBJ2-7; CDR3 length: 14; V gene: TRBV20-1; CDR3 protein: CSARLTMGKIEQYF; CDR3 DNA: TGCAGTGCTAGACTGACTATGGGCAAGATCGAGCAGTACTTC
clone size: many; D gene: TRBD2; J gene: TRBJ2-1; CDR3 length: 18; V gene: TRBV20-1; CDR3 protein: CSARAGTSGSVGYTEQFF; CDR3 DNA: TGCAGTGCTAGAGCCGGGACTAGCGGGAGCGTCGGGTACACTGAGCAGTTCTTC
clone size: -; D gene: -; J gene: TRBJ2-2; CDR3 length: 15; V gene: TRBV7-2; CDR3 protein: CASSLDGRYSGELFF; CDR3 DNA: TGTGCCAGCAGCTTAGACGGACGGTATTCGGGGGAGCTGTTTTTT
clone size: many; D gene: TRBD2; J gene: TRBJ2-1; CDR3 length: 16; V gene: TRBV2; CDR3 protein: CASSFGLAGLNNEQFF; CDR3 DNA: TGTGCCAGCAGCTTCGGACTAGCGGGGCTAAACAATGAGCAGTTCTTC
clone size: -; D gene: -; J gene: TRBJ2-5; CDR3 length: 18; V gene: TRBV21-1; CDR3 protein: CASSKDLKAGGISETQYF; CDR3 DNA: TGTGCCAGCAGCAAAGATCTAAAGGCAGGGGGCATAAGCGAGACCCAGTACTTC
clone size: many; D gene: TRBD1; J gene: TRBJ2-7; CDR3 length: 15; V gene: TRBV13; CDR3 protein: CASSLGGQGVSEQYF; CDR3 DNA: TGTGCCAGCAGCCTAGGAGGACAGGGGGTTTCCGAGCAGTACTTC
clone size: many; D gene: -; J gene: TRBJ2-3; CDR3 length: 14; V gene: TRBV6-1; CDR3 protein: CASREPGVPDTQYF; CDR3 DNA: TGTGCCAGCAGGGAGCCGGGGGTACCAGATACGCAGTATTTT
clone size: -; D gene: -; J gene: TRBJ2-1; CDR3 length: 16; V gene: TRBV5-1; CDR3 protein: CASSLESAGSYNEQFF; CDR3 DNA: TGCGCCAGCAGCTTGGAGTCGGCGGGCTCCTACAATGAGCAGTTCTTC
clone size: many; D gene: -; J gene: TRBJ2-7; CDR3 length: 12; V gene: TRBV6-2/TRBV6-3; CDR3 protein: CASVAGGSEQYF; CDR3 DNA: TGTGCCAGCGTGGCAGGGGGGAGCGAGCAGTACTTC
clone size: many; D gene: TRBD2; J gene: TRBJ2-3; CDR3 length: 15; V gene: TRBV2; CDR3 protein: CANQPLLAKTDTQYF; CDR3 DNA: TGTGCCAACCAGCCCTTACTAGCGAAGACAGATACGCAGTATTTT
clone size: few; D gene: TRBD2; J gene: TRBJ2-1; CDR3 length: 14; V gene: TRBV9; CDR3 protein: CASSASGAYNEQFF; CDR3 DNA: TGTGCCAGCAGCGCTAGCGGGGCCTACAATGAGCAGTTCTTC
clone size: many; D gene: TRBD1; J gene: TRBJ2-3; CDR3 length: 16; V gene: TRBV3-1; CDR3 protein: CASSQDGGQAQDTQYF; CDR3 DNA: TGTGCCAGCAGCCAAGATGGAGGACAGGCCCAAGATACGCAGTATTTT
clone size: many; D gene: -; J gene: TRBJ1-4; CDR3 length: 11; V gene: TRBV19; CDR3 protein: CASRVGEKLFF; CDR3 DNA: TGTGCCAGTAGGGTTGGAGAAAAACTGTTTTTT
clone size: many; D gene: -; J gene: TRBJ1-1; CDR3 length: 13; V gene: TRBV24-1; CDR3 protein: CATSAPGIPEAFF; CDR3 DNA: TGTGCCACCAGTGCCCCAGGGATACCTGAAGCTTTCTTT
clone size: medium-sized; D gene: -; J gene: TRBJ2-3; CDR3 length: 15; V gene: TRBV6-6; CDR3 protein: CASSYSGDGTDTQYF; CDR3 DNA: TGTGCCAGCAGTTACTCGGGAGATGGCACAGATACGCAGTATTTT
clone size: many; D gene: -; J gene: TRBJ1-5; CDR3 length: 12; V gene: TRBV10-1; CDR3 protein: CATSVDSEPQHF; CDR3 DNA: TGCGCCACTTCCGTAGATTCAGAACCCCAGCATTTT
clone size: -; D gene: -; J gene: TRBJ2-3; CDR3 length: 14; V gene: TRBV12-3/TRBV12-4; CDR3 protein: CASSLLARTDTQYF; CDR3 DNA: TGTGCCAGCAGTTTACTAGCTCGCACAGATACGCAGTATTTT
clone size: many; D gene: -; J gene: TRBJ2-5; CDR3 length: 16; V gene: TRBV7-6; CDR3 protein: CASSLGVGTRWETQYF; CDR3 DNA: TGTGCCAGCAGCTTAGGGGTGGGCACCCGGTGGGAGACCCAGTACTTC
clone size: many; D gene: -; J gene: TRBJ2-1; CDR3 length: 13; V gene: TRBV29-1; CDR3 protein: CSGGWSSYNEQFF; CDR3 DNA: TGCAGTGGGGGCTGGAGCTCCTACAATGAGCAGTTCTTC
clone size: many; D gene: TRBD1; J gene: TRBJ2-1; CDR3 length: 12; V gene: TRBV24-1; CDR3 protein: CATRDSYNEQFF; CDR3 DNA: TGTGCCACCCGGGACAGTTACAATGAGCAGTTCTTC
clone size: many; D gene: -; J gene: TRBJ1-5; CDR3 length: 13; V gene: TRBV20-1; CDR3 protein: CSARLSNNQPQHF; CDR3 DNA: TGCAGTGCTAGATTGTCTAACAATCAGCCCCAGCATTTT
clone size: few; D gene: TRBD2; J gene: TRBJ2-1; CDR3 length: 14; V gene: TRBV27; CDR3 protein: CASAGTNRGEKQFF; CDR3 DNA: TGTGCCAGCGCCGGGACTAACCGGGGGGAGAAGCAGTTCTTC
clone size: many; D gene: TRBD1; J gene: TRBJ2-2; CDR3 length: 14; V gene: TRBV11-2; CDR3 protein: CASSWTGNTGELFF; CDR3 DNA: TGTGCCAGCAGCTGGACAGGGAACACCGGGGAGCTGTTTTTT
clone size: -; D gene: -; J gene: TRBJ2-5; CDR3 length: 14; V gene: TRBV5-5; CDR3 protein: CASSLTQGRETQYF; CDR3 DNA: TGTGCCAGCAGCTTAACACAGGGAAGAGAGACCCAGTACTTC
clone size: -; D gene: -; J gene: TRBJ2-1; CDR3 length: 15; V gene: TRBV5-1; CDR3 protein: CASSSGLYEYNEQFF; CDR3 DNA: TGCGCCAGCAGCTCCGGACTATACGAATACAATGAGCAGTTCTTC
clone size: -; D gene: TRBD1; J gene: TRBJ1-1; CDR3 length: 16; V gene: TRBV5-1; CDR3 protein: CASSSALGQRNTEAFF; CDR3 DNA: TGCGCCAGCAGCTCGGCCTTGGGACAGAGGAACACTGAAGCTTTCTTT
clone size: many; D gene: -; J gene: TRBJ1-5; CDR3 length: 12; V gene: TRBV29-1; CDR3 protein: CSAGEVNQPQHF; CDR3 DNA: TGCAGCGCAGGGGAGGTCAATCAGCCCCAGCATTTT
clone size: -; D gene: -; J gene: TRBJ1-1; CDR3 length: 14; V gene: TRBV29-1; CDR3 protein: CSVGSGVWNTEAFF; CDR3 DNA: TGCAGCGTTGGGTCAGGGGTATGGAACACTGAAGCTTTCTTT